Included here is one T cell receptor (beta chain) sequence, with context. Its matching antigen is unknown. V gave up 0 bases and J gave up 5 bases, with 13 bases separating them. Per germline, CDR1 SGHRS and CDR2 YFSETQ. The CDR3 has 15 amino acids. The primer mix had 60 Vbeta and 13 Jbeta primers. TCRdb's copy holds only in-frame clones and misses some; the assay was immunoSEQ multiplex PCR. The table has some 180,000 clones, 76% seen once. This entry belongs to a study of cytomegalovirus exposure and HLA in healthy donors. Study-level results: Later analysis showed most CMV-associated TCR beta chains appearing HLA-restricted.

The source of this sequence is a woman aged 25 to 39 in good health and CMV-seropositive. The chain uses TRBV5-1 and TRBJ2-3; D perhaps matches TRBD2 (5 bases). The sequencing input was PBMCs. The CDR3 spells CASSLDPGRGDTQYF. For the CDR3, the DNA is TGCGCCAGCAGCTTGGATCCGGGGAGAGGAGATACGCAGTATTTT.